The rows below give T cell receptor beta chains drawn from one sample of a study of blood T cell repertoires in COVID-19. Some clones are missing from TCRdb's copy, which holds only in-frame ones; the method was immunoSEQ multiplex PCR. Of approximately 500,000 clones detected, approximately 92% appear once; the ten largest clones hold 0.75% to 0.9%. The sample was peripheral blood. These receptors were taken from a man aged 18 to 30 with COVID-19, enrolled during active disease. The CDR3 runs from the conserved cysteine through the conserved F or W. The D gene is left open where the match is weak. Rows may omit the clone size; those that give it use once, few, many or a size class.

v_call: TRBV25-1; d_call: NA; j_call: TRBJ2-2; clone_size: NA; cdr3_nt: TGTGCCAGCATTGAGGCCACCGGGGAGCTGTTTTTT; cdr3_aa: CASIEATGELFF
v_call: TRBV6-6; d_call: NA; j_call: TRBJ2-1; clone_size: NA; cdr3_nt: TGTGCCAGCAGTTTCGCAGGAGGGGCCTACAATGAGCAGTTCTTC; cdr3_aa: CASSFAGGAYNEQFF
v_call: TRBV3-1/TRBV3-2; d_call: NA; j_call: TRBJ2-5; clone_size: NA; cdr3_nt: TGTGCCAGCAGCCAGAACAGGGTTGGCCAAGAGACCCAGTACTTC; cdr3_aa: CASSQNRVGQETQYF
v_call: TRBV9; d_call: NA; j_call: TRBJ2-1; clone_size: NA; cdr3_nt: TGTGCCAGCAGCGTAGGGCTGGCTAATGAGCAGTTCTTC; cdr3_aa: CASSVGLANEQFF
v_call: TRBV4-1; d_call: NA; j_call: TRBJ1-2; clone_size: NA; cdr3_nt: TGCGCCAGCAGCCAAGATAACCGGAACTATGGCTACACCTTC; cdr3_aa: CASSQDNRNYGYTF
v_call: TRBV28; d_call: NA; j_call: TRBJ1-3; clone_size: NA; cdr3_nt: TGTGCCAGCAGTTTTTCCTACTCTGGAAACACCATATATTTT; cdr3_aa: CASSFSYSGNTIYF
v_call: TRBV4-1; d_call: TRBD1; j_call: TRBJ1-2; clone_size: NA; cdr3_nt: TGCGCCAGCAGCCAATTAGGGACAGGCAACTATGGCTACACCTTC; cdr3_aa: CASSQLGTGNYGYTF
v_call: TRBV2; d_call: NA; j_call: TRBJ1-3; clone_size: NA; cdr3_nt: TGTGCCAGCGGCGCCCTGGGCGGAAACACCATATATTTT; cdr3_aa: CASGALGGNTIYF
v_call: TRBV6-5; d_call: NA; j_call: TRBJ1-6; clone_size: NA; cdr3_nt: TGTGCCAGCAGCCCAGGCACTAATTCACCCCTCCACTTT; cdr3_aa: CASSPGTNSPLHF
v_call: TRBV15; d_call: NA; j_call: TRBJ1-2; clone_size: NA; cdr3_nt: TGTGCCACCAGCAGAGAAAAAGGGGATGGCTACACCTTC; cdr3_aa: CATSREKGDGYTF
v_call: TRBV3-1/TRBV3-2; d_call: NA; j_call: TRBJ2-1; clone_size: once; cdr3_nt: TGTGCCAGCAGCCAGGGGGCGACCTACAATGAGCAGTTCTTC; cdr3_aa: CASSQGATYNEQFF
v_call: TRBV27; d_call: NA; j_call: TRBJ2-7; clone_size: NA; cdr3_nt: TGTGCCAGCAGCCTAATAGACAGGTACTGGGAGCAGTACTTC; cdr3_aa: CASSLIDRYWEQYF
v_call: TRBV27; d_call: NA; j_call: TRBJ2-2; clone_size: NA; cdr3_nt: TGTGCCAGCAGTTTATTCGCGAACACCGGGGAGCTGTTTTTT; cdr3_aa: CASSLFANTGELFF
v_call: TRBV6-4; d_call: TRBD2; j_call: TRBJ2-1; clone_size: NA; cdr3_nt: TGTGCCAGCAGTGAACAGCGGGGGGGCCGTTCGGCCTACAATGAGCAGTTCTTC; cdr3_aa: CASSEQRGGRSAYNEQFF
v_call: TRBV6-1; d_call: TRBD1; j_call: TRBJ2-7; clone_size: NA; cdr3_nt: TGTGCCAGCAGTGACCGGGACAGGGGCTCCTACGAGCAGTACTTC; cdr3_aa: CASSDRDRGSYEQYF
v_call: TRBV11-2; d_call: NA; j_call: TRBJ2-6; clone_size: once; cdr3_nt: TGTGCCAGCAGCTTCAGATCGGGGGCCAACGTCCTGACTTTC; cdr3_aa: CASSFRSGANVLTF
v_call: TRBV4-1; d_call: TRBD2; j_call: TRBJ2-7; clone_size: NA; cdr3_nt: TGCGCCAGCAGCCAATTTAGCGGGGCCGTCTACGAGCAGTACTTC; cdr3_aa: CASSQFSGAVYEQYF
v_call: TRBV7-9; d_call: NA; j_call: TRBJ2-7; clone_size: NA; cdr3_nt: TGTGCCAGCAGCGCCAGGGATCCCCCCTACGAGCAGTACTTC; cdr3_aa: CASSARDPPYEQYF
v_call: TRBV15; d_call: TRBD2; j_call: TRBJ2-7; clone_size: NA; cdr3_nt: TGTGCCACCAGCAGAGATCCCGCACCACTAGCGCCTAGCTCCTACGAGCAGTACTTC; cdr3_aa: CATSRDPAPLAPSSYEQYF
v_call: TRBV2; d_call: NA; j_call: TRBJ2-7; clone_size: NA; cdr3_nt: TGTGCCAGCAGTGAAGCGTCAGGGTTTATGGGCTCCTACGAGCAGTACTTC; cdr3_aa: CASSEASGFMGSYEQYF
v_call: TRBV2; d_call: TRBD2; j_call: TRBJ2-3; clone_size: once; cdr3_nt: TGTGCCAGCTTGGGACTACCTAGCACAGATACGCAGTATTTT; cdr3_aa: CASLGLPSTDTQYF
v_call: TRBV6-5; d_call: TRBD2; j_call: TRBJ2-1; clone_size: NA; cdr3_nt: TGTGCCAGCAGCACCCAGACAGCCGGGGGGGAGCAGTTCTTC; cdr3_aa: CASSTQTAGGEQFF
v_call: TRBV7-6; d_call: NA; j_call: TRBJ2-3; clone_size: NA; cdr3_nt: TGTGCCAGCAGCCCATCGACAAGAAGGAGCACAGATACGCAGTATTTT; cdr3_aa: CASSPSTRRSTDTQYF
v_call: TRBV19; d_call: NA; j_call: TRBJ2-1; clone_size: NA; cdr3_nt: TGTGCCAGTAGTATATCCCGCAGCTACAATGAGCAGTTCTTC; cdr3_aa: CASSISRSYNEQFF
v_call: TRBV7-9; d_call: TRBD1; j_call: TRBJ2-2; clone_size: NA; cdr3_nt: TGTGCCAGCAGCAAACTACGCCGCCCCGGGACAGGGCGCACCGGGGAGCTGTTTTTT; cdr3_aa: CASSKLRRPGTGRTGELFF
v_call: TRBV19; d_call: NA; j_call: TRBJ2-7; clone_size: NA; cdr3_nt: TGTGCCAGTAGTATCCCAGGGGCATACGAGCAGTACTTC; cdr3_aa: CASSIPGAYEQYF
v_call: TRBV28; d_call: NA; j_call: TRBJ1-1; clone_size: once; cdr3_nt: TGTGCCAGCAGTCCTTTGACAGTTATAAACACTGAAGCTTTCTTT; cdr3_aa: CASSPLTVINTEAFF
v_call: TRBV7-9; d_call: TRBD1; j_call: TRBJ2-7; clone_size: NA; cdr3_nt: TGTGCCAGCAGCTTAGCGAAGGACAGGGTTTTTTTCAACGAGCAGTACTTC; cdr3_aa: CASSLAKDRVFFNEQYF
v_call: TRBV30; d_call: NA; j_call: TRBJ1-2; clone_size: NA; cdr3_nt: TGTGCCTGGGACCGGACAGTAGACGGCTACACCTTC; cdr3_aa: CAWDRTVDGYTF
v_call: TRBV2; d_call: NA; j_call: TRBJ1-2; clone_size: NA; cdr3_nt: TGTGCCAGTCGTGGACGAGGGGAGGGGGATCACTATGGCTACACCTTC; cdr3_aa: CASRGRGEGDHYGYTF
v_call: TRBV6-2/TRBV6-3; d_call: TRBD2; j_call: TRBJ2-5; clone_size: NA; cdr3_nt: TGTGCCAGCAGTCCGCCACAACTAGCGGGGGGGCGTAAGACCCAGTACTTC; cdr3_aa: CASSPPQLAGGRKTQYF
v_call: TRBV27; d_call: TRBD2; j_call: TRBJ2-7; clone_size: NA; cdr3_nt: TGTGCCAGCAGTTTCGGGACTAGCGGTACCTACGAGCAGTACTTC; cdr3_aa: CASSFGTSGTYEQYF
v_call: TRBV29-1; d_call: TRBD1; j_call: TRBJ1-1; clone_size: NA; cdr3_nt: TGCAGCGTCGCCCTGGGACAGGGAGGAGCTGAAGCTTTCTTT; cdr3_aa: CSVALGQGGAEAFF
v_call: TRBV5-1; d_call: TRBD2; j_call: TRBJ2-1; clone_size: NA; cdr3_nt: TGCGCCAGCAGCGACAGGACTAGCAGCGTCAATGAGCAGTTCTTC; cdr3_aa: CASSDRTSSVNEQFF
v_call: TRBV19; d_call: NA; j_call: TRBJ2-5; clone_size: NA; cdr3_nt: TGTGCCAGTAGTATAGTAGGAGGGTTGGGGGGAGAGACCCAGTACTTC; cdr3_aa: CASSIVGGLGGETQYF
v_call: TRBV24-1; d_call: TRBD2; j_call: TRBJ2-1; clone_size: many; cdr3_nt: TGTGCCACCAGTGATGCCGGGGGGAGATACAATGAGCAGTTCTTC; cdr3_aa: CATSDAGGRYNEQFF
v_call: TRBV5-4; d_call: NA; j_call: TRBJ2-7; clone_size: NA; cdr3_nt: TGTGCCAGCAGCTTACAACAGGGGGGGGACGAGCAGTACTTC; cdr3_aa: CASSLQQGGDEQYF
v_call: TRBV2; d_call: NA; j_call: TRBJ1-1; clone_size: NA; cdr3_nt: TGTGCCAGCAGCCTGACAGAGAACACTGAAGCTTTCTTT; cdr3_aa: CASSLTENTEAFF
v_call: TRBV6-5; d_call: NA; j_call: TRBJ2-5; clone_size: many; cdr3_nt: TGTGCCAGCAGTTACGGCGCAGCGGAAGAGACCCAGTACTTC; cdr3_aa: CASSYGAAEETQYF
v_call: TRBV2; d_call: NA; j_call: TRBJ2-2; clone_size: NA; cdr3_nt: TGTGCCAGCAGCGGACTTTACACCGGGGAGCTGTTTTTT; cdr3_aa: CASSGLYTGELFF
v_call: TRBV4-2; d_call: NA; j_call: TRBJ2-2; clone_size: NA; cdr3_nt: TGTGCCAGCAGCCAAGACCTATCTAGAAACCAGGGATCGAACACCGGGGAGCTGTTTTTT; cdr3_aa: CASSQDLSRNQGSNTGELFF